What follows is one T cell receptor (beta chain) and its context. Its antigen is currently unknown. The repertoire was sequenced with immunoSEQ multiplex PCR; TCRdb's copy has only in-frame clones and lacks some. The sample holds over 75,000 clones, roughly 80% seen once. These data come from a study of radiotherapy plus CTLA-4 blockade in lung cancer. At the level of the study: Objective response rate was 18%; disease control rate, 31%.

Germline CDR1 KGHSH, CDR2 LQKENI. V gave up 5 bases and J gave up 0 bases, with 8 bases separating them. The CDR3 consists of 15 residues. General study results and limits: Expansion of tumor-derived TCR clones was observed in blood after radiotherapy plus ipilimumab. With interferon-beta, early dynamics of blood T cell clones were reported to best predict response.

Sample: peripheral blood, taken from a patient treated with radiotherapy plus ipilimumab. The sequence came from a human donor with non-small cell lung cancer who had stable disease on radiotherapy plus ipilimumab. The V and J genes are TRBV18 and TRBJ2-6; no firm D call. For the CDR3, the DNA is TGTGCCAGCTCATTCGAGTTCTCTGGGGCCAACGTCCTGACTTTC. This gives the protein CASSFEFSGANVLTF. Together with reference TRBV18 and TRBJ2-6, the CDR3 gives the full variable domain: NAGVMQNPRHLVRRRGQEARLRCSPMKGHSHVYWYRQLPEEGLKFMVYLQKENIIDESGMPKERFSAEFPKEGPSILRIQQVVRGDSAAYFCASSFEFSGANVLTFGAGSRLTVL.